This T cell receptor beta chain was identified in a study of T cell responses to AZD1222 COVID-19 vaccine. Study-wide results and caveats: The peak T cell response came first, and repertoires were sampled only after it. Nearly half of unique spike-specific TCRs reportedly avoided B.1.351 and B.1.1.7 mutated regions. The donor group comprised mostly white British people and more females; the analysis possibly underestimated clonal diversity.

The table came from immunoSEQ multiplex PCR; TCRdb's copy has only in-frame clones and leaves some out. The sample contains roughly 100,000 clones, roughly 89% of which appear only once. The V gene's germline CDR1 is MDHEN and CDR2 SYDVKM. This CDR3 has 15 amino acids. The trim removed 5 bases at V and 3 bases at J, leaving 9 bases unmatched. As concerns this clone: Its antigen is not known.

This TCR was sampled from an adult in good health. This sequence joins TRBV28 and TRBJ1-1; 7 positions agree with TRBD1. The input for sequencing was peripheral blood, taken on day 0 of AZD1222 vaccination. The CDR3 nucleotides are TGTGCCAGCAGTCCTGGGACAGCCGTATACACTGAAGCTTTCTTT. As protein: CASSPGTAVYTEAFF.